What follows is one TCR beta chain and its context. The antigen it recognizes is unknown. No quality values exist for individual bases; no much larger clone is one base distant. V lost 5 bases and J lost 8 bases; the stretch between them is 16 bases long. Its CDR3 holds 15 amino acids, cysteine through phenylalanine. Only CDR3 DNA remains: 45 bases, in frame from the first base. The germline V gene (reference sequence) supplies CDR1 MNHNY and CDR2 SVGAGI. TCRbeta CDR3 regions were amplified from genomic DNA by means of the immunoSEQ Assay, a bias-controlled multiplex PCR. The source study handled its data this way. Within the assay, amplification of reference gene primers was used to estimate how many nucleated cells each sample contained. Sequence reads were collapsed and filtered to measure the absolute abundance of every unique TCRbeta CDR3 rearrangement. For each sample, productive Simpson clonality was calculated as the square root of Simpson's diversity index over productive rearrangements. TCRdb mirrors the immuneACCESS table, restricted to in-frame sequences. Some clones are absent from its copies; in checked studies, under half trace to an unresolved V gene, and the reason for the others is unknown. V, J and clone size reflect that table, while D and trimming were determined from the DNA. The sample table lists about 160,000 clones, 86% of them with a count of one. The ten largest clones take up under 3.5% of the sample.

This record belongs to a study of blood T cell repertoires in COVID-19 (dated by TCRdb to 2020 to 2022). In terms of the full investigation: Samples covering the acute and convalescent phases of COVID-19 were provided by collaborators in the United States, Italy and Spain. The material from the prospective study consisted of cDNA or gDNA derived from T cells, B-cell-depleted T cells, or PBMCs. Subjects who had been exposed to COVID-19, were actively infected with it, or had recovered from it provided the deeply sampled blood TCRbeta repertoires that made up the dataset. The repertoires were released in a freely available public database meant as a resource for research on the immune response to SARS-CoV-2. The samples were drawn from the first 160 participants of the ongoing ImmuneRACE study and from 1,200 or so subjects provided by 6 global collaborators. A de-identified subject ID, COVID-19 status, age in years and sex were almost always included in the sample metadata. Where available, HLA class I and class II types were taken from metadata supplied by the sample provider and were not determined by assay-based typing. What the research found in general, with its limitations: The amount of clinical and demographic metadata varied by source and participant and was provided uncurated.

Whole blood was collected in K2EDTA tubes by collaborating institutions according to the institutions' own protocols. For TCRbeta analysis, collaborator samples were shipped as frozen whole blood, as isolated PBMCs, or as DNA extracted from either sample type. This sequence uses TRBV6-6 and TRBJ1-6, with a tentative D gene TRBD1 over 5 matching bases. This TCR was recovered from a man aged 65-85 years with acute or convalescent COVID-19. The source material was peripheral blood. CDR3 reads: CASSRGEGRDSPLHF. The DNA sequence reads TGTGCCAGCAGTCGGGGGGAGGGACGCGATTCACCCCTCCACTTT.